This T cell receptor beta chain derives from a study of cytomegalovirus exposure and HLA in healthy donors. Germline values: CDR1 SEHNR, CDR2 FQNEAQ (reference sequence). The junction had 0 bases not matched to a gene; V was cut back by 1 base and J by 6 bases. The CDR3 has 13 amino acids. The primer mix had 60 Vbeta and 13 Jbeta primers. Here immunoSEQ multiplex PCR was the method, and the copy in TCRdb shows in-frame clones only, minus some. This sample carries 150,000 to 180,000 clones, roughly three quarters of them seen once, and the ten largest clones take about 8.3%. Comments on this clone: No antigen is known for it.

Study-level findings and limits: Segments of the TCR beta V type were, in most cases, productive about 87% or about 30% of the time in an earlier analysis. TCR beta chains associated with HLA were, in a later analysis, more clonally expanded than equally common others. The HLA-A and HLA-B alleles of most subjects were reportedly predicted accurately from TCR beta sequences.

The specimen was PBMCs. The chain joins TRBV7-9 to TRBJ1-5, with 7 bases aligning to TRBD1. The sequence was collected from a man between 25 and 39 years old in good health and CMV-seropositive. CDR3: CASSLGDSQPQHF. In nucleotides, the CDR3 is TGTGCCAGCAGCTTAGGGGACAGTCAGCCCCAGCATTTT.